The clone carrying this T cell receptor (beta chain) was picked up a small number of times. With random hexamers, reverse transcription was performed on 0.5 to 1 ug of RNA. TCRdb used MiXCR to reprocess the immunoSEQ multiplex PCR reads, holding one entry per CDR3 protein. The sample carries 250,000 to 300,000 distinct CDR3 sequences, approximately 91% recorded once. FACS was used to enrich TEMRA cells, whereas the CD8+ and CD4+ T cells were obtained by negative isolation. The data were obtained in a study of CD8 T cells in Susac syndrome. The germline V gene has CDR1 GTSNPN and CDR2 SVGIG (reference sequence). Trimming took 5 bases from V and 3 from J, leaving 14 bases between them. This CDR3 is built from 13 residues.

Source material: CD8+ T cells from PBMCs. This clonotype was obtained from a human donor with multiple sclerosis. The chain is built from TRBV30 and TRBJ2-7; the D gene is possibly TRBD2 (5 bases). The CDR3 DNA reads TGTGCCTGGCGGGAAAAAGGGCACTACGAGCAGTACTTC. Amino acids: CAWREKGHYEQYF.